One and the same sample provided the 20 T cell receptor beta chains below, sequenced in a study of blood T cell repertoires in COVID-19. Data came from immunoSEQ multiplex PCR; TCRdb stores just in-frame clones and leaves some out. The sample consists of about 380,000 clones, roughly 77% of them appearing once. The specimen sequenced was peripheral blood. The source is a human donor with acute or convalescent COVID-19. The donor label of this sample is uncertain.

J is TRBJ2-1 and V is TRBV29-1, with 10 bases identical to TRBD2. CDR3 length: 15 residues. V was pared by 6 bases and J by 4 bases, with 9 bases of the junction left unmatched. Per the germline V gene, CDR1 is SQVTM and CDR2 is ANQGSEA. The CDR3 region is CSVVSRTSGYNEQFF. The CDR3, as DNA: TGCAGCGTCGTATCCAGGACTAGCGGATACAATGAGCAGTTCTTC.

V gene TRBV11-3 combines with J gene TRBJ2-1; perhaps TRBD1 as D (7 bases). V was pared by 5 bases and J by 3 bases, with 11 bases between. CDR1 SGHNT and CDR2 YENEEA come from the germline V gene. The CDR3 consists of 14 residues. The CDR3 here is CASSPGGSYNEQFF. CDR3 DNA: TGTGCCAGCAGCCCAGGGGGGAGCTACAATGAGCAGTTCTTC.

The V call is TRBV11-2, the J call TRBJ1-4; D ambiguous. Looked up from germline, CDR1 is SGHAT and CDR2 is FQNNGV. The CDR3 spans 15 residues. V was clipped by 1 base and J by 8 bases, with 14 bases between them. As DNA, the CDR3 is TGTGCCAGCAGCTTAGCGACTCCCGGAGGGGAAAAACTGTTTTTT. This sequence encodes CASSLATPGGEKLFF. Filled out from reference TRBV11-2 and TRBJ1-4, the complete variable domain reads EAGVAQSPRYKIIEKRQSVAFWCNPISGHATLYWYQQILGQGPKLLIQFQNNGVVDDSQLPKDRFSAERLKGVDSTLKIQPAKLEDSAVYLCASSLATPGGEKLFFGSGTQLSVL.

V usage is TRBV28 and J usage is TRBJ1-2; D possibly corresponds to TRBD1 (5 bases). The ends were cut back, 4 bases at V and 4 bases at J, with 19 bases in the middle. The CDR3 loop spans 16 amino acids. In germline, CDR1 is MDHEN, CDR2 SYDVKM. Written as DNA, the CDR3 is TGTGCCAGCAGTTCTCTGACAGCGGGGCTCCTCTATGGCTACACCTTC. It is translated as CASSSLTAGLLYGYTF.

CDR3 DNA sequence: TGTGCCAGCACCGTTGATGGGGGCCCCTACAATGAGCAGTTCTTC. Protein: CASTVDGGPYNEQFF. The rearrangement uses TRBV6-5 and TRBJ2-1; a weak D match, TRBD1 (6 bases). CDR3 length: 15 amino acids. The V gene lost 7 bases and the J gene lost 2 bases, with 15 bases spanning the gap. From germline, CDR1 is MNHEY and CDR2 SVGAGI.

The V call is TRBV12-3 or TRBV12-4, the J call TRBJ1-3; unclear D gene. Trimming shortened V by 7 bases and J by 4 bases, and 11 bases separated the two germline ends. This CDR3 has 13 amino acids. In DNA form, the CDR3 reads TGTGCCAGCAACGCCCCCGGGGGAAACACCATATATTTT. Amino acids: CASNAPGGNTIYF.

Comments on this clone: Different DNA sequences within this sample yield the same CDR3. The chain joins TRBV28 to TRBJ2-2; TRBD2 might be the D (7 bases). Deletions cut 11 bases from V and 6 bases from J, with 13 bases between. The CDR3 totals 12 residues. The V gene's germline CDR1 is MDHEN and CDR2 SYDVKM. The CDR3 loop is CAGGGGAGELFF. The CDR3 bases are TGTGCCGGGGGCGGGGGTGCCGGGGAGCTGTTTTTT.

The DNA of the CDR3 is TGTGCCAGCAGCGTAGATACAGATTATGGCTACACCTTC. This translates into CASSVDTDYGYTF. The chain couples TRBV9 to TRBJ1-2; no definite D call. V was clipped by 0 bases and J by 5 bases, with 8 bases between them. The CDR3 loop spans 13 amino acids. Germline loops: CDR1 SGDLS, CDR2 YYNGEE. Drawing the rest from reference TRBV9 and TRBJ1-2, the complete variable domain is DSGVTQTPKHLITATGQRVTLRCSPRSGDLSVYWYQQSLDQGLQFLIQYYNGEERAKGNILERFSAQQFPDLHSELNLSSLELGDSALYFCASSVDTDYGYTFGSGTRLTVV.

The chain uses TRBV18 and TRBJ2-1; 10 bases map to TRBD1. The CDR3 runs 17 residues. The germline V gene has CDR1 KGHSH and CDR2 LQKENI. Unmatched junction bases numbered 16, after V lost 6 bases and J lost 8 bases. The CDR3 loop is CASSRDRGQGKLDEQFF. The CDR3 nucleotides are TGTGCCAGCTCGCGTGACAGGGGGCAGGGGAAATTGGATGAGCAGTTCTTC.

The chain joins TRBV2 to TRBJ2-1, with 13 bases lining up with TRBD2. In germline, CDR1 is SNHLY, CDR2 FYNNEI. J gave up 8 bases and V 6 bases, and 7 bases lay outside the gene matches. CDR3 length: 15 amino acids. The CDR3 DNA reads TGTGCCAGCAGCCCTACTAGCGGGGGGGCGGATGAGCAGTTCTTC. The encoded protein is CASSPTSGGADEQFF.

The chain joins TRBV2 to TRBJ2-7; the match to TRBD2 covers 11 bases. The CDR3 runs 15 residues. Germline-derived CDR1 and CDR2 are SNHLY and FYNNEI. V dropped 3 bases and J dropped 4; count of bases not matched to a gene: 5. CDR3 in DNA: TGTGCCAGCAGTGAGGAGGTAGCGGGAGGGTACGAGCAGTACTTC. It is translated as CASSEEVAGGYEQYF.

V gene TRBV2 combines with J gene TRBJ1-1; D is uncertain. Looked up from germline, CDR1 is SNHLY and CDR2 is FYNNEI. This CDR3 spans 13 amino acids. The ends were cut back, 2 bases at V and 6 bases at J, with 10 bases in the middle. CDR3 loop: CASSEWEFPEAFF. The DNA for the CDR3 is TGTGCCAGCAGTGAATGGGAGTTCCCTGAAGCTTTCTTT. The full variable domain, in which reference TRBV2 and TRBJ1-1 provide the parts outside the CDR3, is EPEVTQTPSHQVTQMGQEVILRCVPISNHLYFYWYRQILGQKVEFLVSFYNNEISEKSEIFDDQFSVERPDGSNFTLKIRSTKLEDSAMYFCASSEWEFPEAFFGQGTRLTVV.

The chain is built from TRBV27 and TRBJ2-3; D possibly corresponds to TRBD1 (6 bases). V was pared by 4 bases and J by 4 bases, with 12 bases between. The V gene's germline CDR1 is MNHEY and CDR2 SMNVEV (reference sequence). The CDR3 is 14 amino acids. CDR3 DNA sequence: TGTGCCAGCAGTTACTCCAACAGGGCAGATACGCAGTATTTT. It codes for CASSYSNRADTQYF.

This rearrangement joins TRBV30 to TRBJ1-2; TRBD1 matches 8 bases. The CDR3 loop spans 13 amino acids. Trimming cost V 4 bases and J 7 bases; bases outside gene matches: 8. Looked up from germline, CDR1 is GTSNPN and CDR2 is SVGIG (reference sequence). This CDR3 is CAWTGRGPGGYTF. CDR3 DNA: TGTGCCTGGACCGGCAGGGGGCCAGGTGGCTACACCTTC.

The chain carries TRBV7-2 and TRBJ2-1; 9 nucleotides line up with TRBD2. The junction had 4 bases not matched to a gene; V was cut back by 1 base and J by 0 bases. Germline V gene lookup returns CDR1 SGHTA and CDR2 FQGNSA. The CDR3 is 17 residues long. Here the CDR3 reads CASSLGAGGGSYNEQFF. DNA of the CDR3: TGTGCCAGCAGCTTAGGGGCGGGAGGGGGCTCCTACAATGAGCAGTTCTTC.

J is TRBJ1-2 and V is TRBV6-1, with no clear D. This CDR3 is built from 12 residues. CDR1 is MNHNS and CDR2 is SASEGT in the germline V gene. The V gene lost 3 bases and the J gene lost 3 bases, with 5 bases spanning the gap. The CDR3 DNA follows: TGTGCCAGCAGTGACAGATACTATGGCTACACCTTC. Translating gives CASSDRYYGYTF.

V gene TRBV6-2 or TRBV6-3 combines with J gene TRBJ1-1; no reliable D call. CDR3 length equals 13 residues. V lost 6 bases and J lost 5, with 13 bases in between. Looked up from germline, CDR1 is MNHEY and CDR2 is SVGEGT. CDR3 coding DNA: TGTGCCAGCAGCAGACAAGGAACTACTGAAGCTTTCTTT. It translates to CASSRQGTTEAFF.

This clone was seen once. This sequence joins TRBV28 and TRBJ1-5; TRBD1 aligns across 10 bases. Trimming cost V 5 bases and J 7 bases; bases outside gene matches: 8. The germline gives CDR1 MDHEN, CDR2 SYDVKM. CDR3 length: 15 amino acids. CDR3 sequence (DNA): TGTGCCAGCAGTAGGGACAGGGGAAGTGGACAGCCCCAGCATTTT. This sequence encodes CASSRDRGSGQPQHF.

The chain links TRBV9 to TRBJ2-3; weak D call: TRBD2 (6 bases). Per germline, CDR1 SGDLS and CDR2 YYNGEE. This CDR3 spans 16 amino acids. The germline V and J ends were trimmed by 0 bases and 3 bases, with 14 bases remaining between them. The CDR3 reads CASSVAPGRSTDTQYF. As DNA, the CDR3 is TGTGCCAGCAGCGTAGCCCCAGGGAGGTCAACAGATACGCAGTATTTT.

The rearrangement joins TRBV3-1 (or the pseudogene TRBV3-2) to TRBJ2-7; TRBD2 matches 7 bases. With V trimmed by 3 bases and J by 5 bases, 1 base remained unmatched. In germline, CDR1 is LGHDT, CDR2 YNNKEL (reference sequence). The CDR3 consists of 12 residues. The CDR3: CASSQSGNEQYF. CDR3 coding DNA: TGTGCCAGCAGCCAGAGCGGGAACGAGCAGTACTTC.